The clone carrying this TCR beta chain was detected a few times. The record originates from a study of T cells in Graves' hyperthyroidism and ophthalmopathy. Germline loops: CDR1 KGHDR, CDR2 SFDVKD. This CDR3 spans 15 amino acids. The V segment lost 2 bases and the J segment 5 bases; nucleotides outside the gene matches: 7. There were TCR beta CDR3 regions amplified from RNA transcripts. Carried out on the TCR CDR3, a first-round RT-PCR used the HTBI primer set. TCRdb recomputed calls from the multiplex PCR reads with MiXCR, one row per CDR3 protein. The table lists a few hundred thousand distinct CDR3 sequences, under 15% of them singletons.

V and J are TRBV24-1 and TRBJ2-7; 8 nucleotides line up with TRBD2. The sequencing input was blood. The origin of this receptor is a woman aged 30 to 39 with Graves' hyperthyroidism. The CDR3 sequence: CATSDSGAGVNEQYF. The CDR3 region has the DNA TGTGCCACCAGTGATTCAGGAGCGGGAGTCAACGAGCAGTACTTC.